Listed below are T cell receptor beta chains from one sample, sequenced in a study of blood T cell repertoires in COVID-19. Produced via immunoSEQ multiplex PCR; TCRdb's table is partial and in-frame only. The profile shows about 120,000 clones, 60% to 85% of them singletons. Input material: peripheral blood. The source is a man in his sixties or seventies with acute or convalescent COVID-19. The CDR3 runs from the conserved cysteine through the conserved F or W. D genes are given only for firm matches. A clone size is listed for some rows: how often the clone was seen (once, few, many), or a class if it is expanded.

>TRBV7-3|TRBJ2-3|NA|TRBD2
CASSRAGGLTDTQYF
TGTGCCAGCAGCCGAGCGGGGGGGCTCACAGATACGCAGTATTTT
>TRBV5-4|TRBJ2-2|NA|TRBD2
CASSLELAGSNTGELFF
TGTGCCAGCAGCTTAGAACTAGCGGGGTCGAACACCGGGGAGCTGTTTTTT
>TRBV13|TRBJ1-4|few|NA
CASSPRGGTLTTNEKLFF
TGTGCCAGCAGCCCGAGGGGGGGCACACTGACAACTAATGAAAAACTGTTTTTT
>TRBV7-2|TRBJ1-1|once|TRBD1
CASSFLGQGAWGTEAFF
TGTGCCAGCAGCTTTCTAGGACAGGGGGCTTGGGGGACTGAAGCTTTCTTT
>TRBV4-3|TRBJ1-6|NA|TRBD1
CASSQDLGGRSPLHF
TGCGCCAGCAGCCAAGATTTAGGGGGCCGCTCACCCCTCCACTTT
>TRBV12-3/TRBV12-4|TRBJ1-2|once|NA
CASSSRTAGYTF
TGTGCCAGCAGTTCTCGTACAGCTGGCTACACCTTC
>TRBV9|TRBJ2-2|NA|NA
CASSFRTGANTGELFF
TGTGCCAGCAGCTTTCGAACCGGGGCGAACACCGGGGAGCTGTTTTTT
>TRBV28|TRBJ1-2|few|NA
CASRPGLLYGYTF
TGTGCCAGCAGGCCAGGGTTACTCTATGGCTACACCTTC
>TRBV6-5|TRBJ1-2|few|TRBD1
CASRRDSANYGYTF
TGTGCCAGCAGGAGGGACAGCGCCAACTATGGCTACACCTTC
>TRBV7-9|TRBJ1-2|NA|NA
CASSPDSTYGYTF
TGTGCCAGCAGCCCGGACAGCACATATGGCTACACCTTC
>TRBV24-1|TRBJ2-5|NA|NA
CATSDFSRQGSETQYF
TGTGCCACCAGTGATTTTAGTAGGCAGGGTAGCGAGACCCAGTACTTC
>TRBV29-1|TRBJ2-1|NA|TRBD2
CSGGRENEQFF
TGCAGCGGCGGGCGGGAGAATGAGCAGTTCTTC
>TRBV4-2|TRBJ2-3|few|TRBD2
CASSQDPSGGGSDTQYF
TGTGCCAGCAGCCAAGATCCGAGCGGGGGAGGCTCAGATACGCAGTATTTT
>TRBV7-2|TRBJ1-1|NA|NA
CASSLAFWSSGAPQAFF
TGTGCCAGCAGCTTAGCGTTCTGGTCATCAGGTGCCCCGCAAGCTTTCTTT
>TRBV4-3|TRBJ1-5|NA|NA
CASSQLGGNQPQHF
TGCGCCAGCAGCCAATTGGGGGGGAATCAGCCCCAGCATTTT
>TRBV19|TRBJ1-5|once|TRBD1
CASRGRLGQERKEGQPQHF
TGTGCCAGTAGGGGAAGGTTGGGACAGGAAAGAAAGGAAGGTCAGCCCCAGCATTTT
>TRBV6-2/TRBV6-3|TRBJ1-3|NA|TRBD1
CASSPGGYGTASGNTIYF
TGTGCCAGCAGTCCGGGCGGTTACGGGACAGCCTCTGGAAACACCATATATTTT
>TRBV2|TRBJ2-3|NA|NA
CASRIRRADTQYF
TGTGCCAGCAGGATCAGGCGGGCAGATACGCAGTATTTT
>TRBV10-3|TRBJ1-6|NA|TRBD1
CAIRRTGGYSPLHF
TGTGCCATCCGGCGGACAGGGGGGTACTCACCCCTCCACTTT
>TRBV13|TRBJ2-6|few|NA
CASSRGGSGANVLTF
TGTGCCAGCAGCCGAGGGGGCTCTGGGGCCAACGTCCTGACTTTC
>TRBV3-1/TRBV3-2|TRBJ2-7|NA|NA
CASSQGAGSYEQYF
TGTGCCAGCAGCCAAGGGGCAGGGTCCTACGAGCAGTACTTC
>TRBV5-1|TRBJ2-7|few|NA
CASASQGTYEQYF
TGCGCCAGCGCATCGCAGGGTACCTACGAGCAGTACTTC
>TRBV19|TRBJ1-4|NA|TRBD1
CASSQQRTGGEKLFF
TGTGCCAGTAGTCAGCAGAGGACAGGGGGTGAAAAACTGTTTTTT
>TRBV11-3|TRBJ2-1|NA|TRBD1
CASSRGQTDEQFF
TGTGCCAGCAGCAGGGGGCAGACGGATGAGCAGTTCTTC
>TRBV20-1|TRBJ1-2|NA|NA
CSASGGRQALNGYTF
TGCAGTGCTAGTGGTGGAAGACAGGCTTTGAATGGCTACACCTTC
>TRBV4-2|TRBJ2-2|NA|NA
CASSQYDLESNTGELFF
TGTGCCAGCAGCCAATACGACCTAGAGTCGAACACCGGGGAGCTGTTTTTT
>TRBV7-3|TRBJ1-1|NA|NA
CASSEQGNTEAFF
TGTGCCAGCAGCGAACAGGGGAACACTGAAGCTTTCTTT
>TRBV18|TRBJ2-1|NA|TRBD1
CASSPDRVGGEQFF
TGTGCCAGCTCACCGGACAGGGTGGGAGGTGAGCAGTTCTTC
>TRBV2|TRBJ1-6|NA|NA
CASSEIRGRRKSPLHF
TGTGCCAGCAGTGAAATTAGAGGGCGCCGAAAGTCACCCCTCCACTTT
>TRBV25-1|TRBJ2-2|NA|NA
CASSEYGVAHGELFF
TGTGCCAGCAGTGAATACGGGGTAGCACACGGGGAGCTGTTTTTT
>TRBV2|TRBJ2-3|few|NA
CASTLAWGTDTQYF
TGTGCCAGCACCCTAGCGTGGGGCACAGATACGCAGTATTTT
>TRBV6-5|TRBJ1-2|NA|NA
CASRFGVEGGYTF
TGTGCCAGCAGATTCGGCGTGGAGGGAGGCTACACCTTC
>TRBV6-1|TRBJ2-1|NA|NA
CASSEFASVSYNEQFF
TGTGCCAGCAGTGAATTCGCTAGCGTCTCCTACAATGAGCAGTTCTTC
>TRBV19|TRBJ2-7|NA|TRBD2
CASSSRTSLLYEQYF
TGTGCCAGTAGTAGCCGGACTAGCCTTCTCTACGAGCAGTACTTC
>TRBV4-3|TRBJ1-4|NA|TRBD1
CASSQAPPGRGEKLFF
TGCGCCAGCAGCCAAGCTCCCCCCGGCAGGGGGGAAAAACTGTTTTTT
>TRBV5-1|TRBJ1-2|NA|TRBD1
CASSSRQGANYGYTF
TGCGCCAGCAGCTCCCGACAGGGGGCGAACTATGGCTACACCTTC
>TRBV18|TRBJ1-6|NA|NA
CASSLGGSYNSPLHF
TGTGCCAGCTCTCTCGGGGGCTCCTATAATTCACCCCTCCACTTT
>TRBV6-2/TRBV6-3|TRBJ1-1|NA|NA
CASSSTVSNTEAFF
TGTGCCAGCAGTTCGACAGTGTCTAACACTGAAGCTTTCTTT
>TRBV5-4|TRBJ2-5|NA|NA
CATQWGGRETQYF
TGTGCCACCCAGTGGGGAGGAAGAGAGACCCAGTACTTC